This T cell receptor beta chain was sequenced during a study of control samples from healthy donors and cancer patients. Only in-frame clones appear in the TCRdb table, and some are missing; sequencing was by immunoSEQ multiplex PCR. Found here are about 100,000 clones, around 81% of them singletons; the top ten hold around a fifth. This CDR3 is built from 14 residues. CDR1 is SGDLS, CDR2 YYNGEE, per germline. Trimming took 6 bases from V and 7 from J; bases not matched to a gene: 4. Sequencing was performed on blood. The chain combines TRBV9 with TRBJ2-2; TRBD2 matches at 12 bases. The receptor's source is a man aged 25 to 40 in good health. CDR3 sequence (DNA): TGTGCCAGCACGACTAGCGGGGGAGGCGGGGAGCTGTTTTTT. Encoded protein: CASTTSGGGGELFF.